What follows are 22 T cell receptor beta chains derived from one specimen sequenced in a study of cytomegalovirus exposure and HLA in healthy donors. Use of 60 Vbeta and 13 Jbeta primers characterized the PCR. This table comes from immunoSEQ multiplex PCR, and its TCRdb copy is limited to in-frame clones, with some not included. This table holds more than 95,000 clones, about 70% found once. Material: PBMCs. These receptors all come from an older woman in good health and CMV-seropositive.

J is TRBJ1-2 and V is TRBV9; D gene uncertain. The CDR3 spans 12 residues. The V end lost 1 base, the J end lost 8 bases, and 9 bases lay between the germline ends. Germline assignment: CDR1 SGDLS and CDR2 YYNGEE. The CDR3 reads CASSVLGGGYTF. The DNA for the CDR3 is TGTGCCAGCAGCGTACTCGGAGGGGGCTACACCTTC.

The chain combines TRBV4-3 with TRBJ1-4; 7 bases are shared with TRBD1. With 2 bases clipped from V and 4 bases from J, the junction kept 4 bases outside the gene matches. This CDR3 spans 15 amino acids. CDR1 and CDR2 from the germline V gene are LGHNA and YSLEER. This CDR3 is CASSQKGQINEKLFF. In DNA, the CDR3 is TGCGCCAGCAGCCAAAAGGGACAGATTAATGAAAAACTGTTTTTT.

The chain recombines TRBV6-5 with TRBJ2-7, with unresolved D. Trimming stripped 6 bases from V and 3 bases from J, with 15 bases between. The CDR3 runs to 14 residues. Germline-derived CDR1 and CDR2 are MNHEY and SVGAGI. This CDR3 reads CASRSTGSVYEQYF. The CDR3 DNA follows: TGTGCCAGCAGGTCAACCGGTTCCGTCTACGAGCAGTACTTC.

This clone was found a few times. The CDR3 bases are TGTGCCAGTAGTGCAGACAGGGGGCGCGAAAAACTGTTTTTT. As protein: CASSADRGREKLFF. The chain carries TRBV19 and TRBJ1-4, with 10 bases matching TRBD1. The ends lost 5 bases at V and 8 bases at J; junction bases unmatched: 5. The CDR3 contains 14 residues. Germline V gene sequence: CDR1 LNHDA, CDR2 SQIVND (reference sequence).

This chain connects TRBV6-5 to TRBJ1-2; D uncertain. CDR3 length: 16 residues. Per the germline V gene, CDR1 is MNHEY and CDR2 is SVGAGI. Trimming stripped 0 bases from V and 4 bases from J, with 15 bases between. CDR3 amino acids: CASSYSKFSQAYGYTF. The CDR3 region has the DNA TGTGCCAGCAGTTACTCGAAATTTAGTCAGGCCTATGGCTACACCTTC.

The chain joins TRBV6-1 to TRBJ1-4, with 10 bases aligning to TRBD1. V trimming: 4 bases; J trimming: 5 bases; junction bases outside the gene matches: 4. CDR3 size: 15 residues. Germline assignment: CDR1 MNHNS and CDR2 SASEGT. The CDR3 sequence: CASSVPGQGNEKLFF. The DNA for the CDR3 is TGTGCCAGCAGTGTCCCGGGACAGGGGAATGAAAAACTGTTTTTT.

The chain employs TRBV7-3 and TRBJ2-3; D perhaps matches TRBD2 (6 bases). This CDR3 is built from 23 residues. CDR1 SGHTA and CDR2 FQGTGA come from the germline V gene. Trimming left V 1 base short and J 0 bases short, with 32 bases between. CDR3 in amino acids: CASSLIPFGGVPKRMASTDTQYF. CDR3 DNA: TGTGCCAGCAGCTTAATACCATTCGGGGGAGTCCCTAAACGTATGGCTAGCACAGATACGCAGTATTTT.

This clone was counted a few times. V gene TRBV6-1 combines with J gene TRBJ1-2; D may be TRBD1 (6 bases). V lost 6 bases and J 3 bases, leaving 11 bases between the germline ends. In germline, CDR1 is MNHNS, CDR2 SASEGT. This CDR3 is 13 amino acids long. CDR3: CASSPGGHYGYTF. CDR3 DNA: TGTGCCAGCAGCCCGGGGGGGCACTATGGCTACACCTTC.

The chain employs TRBV4-3 and TRBJ1-5, with D maybe TRBD1 (5 bases). The germline V gene has CDR1 LGHNA and CDR2 YSLEER. V was pared by 0 bases and J by 6 bases, with 18 bases between. This CDR3 comprises 17 residues. The CDR3 sequence: CASSQDTWGQGIQPQHF. CDR3 nucleotide sequence: TGCGCCAGCAGCCAAGACACCTGGGGCCAGGGAATTCAGCCCCAGCATTTT.

The V call is TRBV19, the J call TRBJ2-3; 7 positions agree with TRBD2. Germline V gene sequence: CDR1 LNHDA, CDR2 SQIVND (reference sequence). The CDR3 runs to 14 residues. V trimming: 5 bases; J trimming: 2 bases; junction bases outside the gene matches: 4. CDR3 residues: CASSAGTNTDTQYF. The CDR3, as DNA: TGTGCCAGTAGTGCCGGGACTAACACAGATACGCAGTATTTT.

The chain has TRBV30 and TRBJ1-2; D not certain. Germline CDR1 reads GTSNPN; CDR2 reads SVGIG (reference sequence). There are 13 residues in the CDR3. Trimming cost V 1 base and J 8 bases, with 14 bases left between them. The CDR3 loop reads CAWSAPEVRGYTF. The CDR3 DNA is TGTGCCTGGAGTGCCCCGGAGGTCCGCGGCTACACCTTC.

The rearrangement joins TRBV14 to TRBJ1-2; D call uncertain. CDR3 length equals 11 residues. The germline V gene encodes CDR1 SGHDN and CDR2 FVKESK. Trimming took off 4 bases at V and 7 bases at J, with 7 bases between the two ends. In DNA form, the CDR3 reads TGTGCCAGCAGCCTCGGTAGTGGCTACACCTTC. Translation gives CASSLGSGYTF.

The chain combines TRBV27 with TRBJ1-1, with TRBD1 as a possible D gene (5 bases). CDR1 is MNHEY, CDR2 SMNVEV, per germline (reference sequence). This CDR3 comprises 16 residues. V was pared by 4 bases and J by 4 bases, with 19 bases between. CDR3 residues: CASSSGGVRVGTEAFF. The DNA for the CDR3 is TGTGCCAGCAGTTCGGGGGGAGTCCGTGTGGGCACTGAAGCTTTCTTT.

The DNA for the CDR3 is TGTGCCAGCAGCGCAAACAGGGGGGGCACTGAAGCTTTCTTT. Its translation is CASSANRGGTEAFF. The V call is TRBV7-9, the J call TRBJ1-1; 8 bases are shared with TRBD1. Germline V gene data show CDR1 as SEHNR and CDR2 as FQNEAQ (reference sequence). V was clipped by 5 bases and J by 4 bases; unmatched bases: 6. The length of the CDR3 is 14 residues.

The sample holds a few counts of this clone. This chain links TRBV30 with TRBJ1-1, with D tentatively TRBD1 (5 bases). CDR1 and CDR2 from the germline V gene are GTSNPN and SVGIG (reference sequence). This CDR3 region has 11 residues. Written as DNA, the CDR3 is TGTGTCGTGGAGGGGAGGACTGAAGCTTTCTTT. Translated: CVVEGRTEAFF.

This chain uses TRBV4-1 with TRBJ2-5; 11 bases match TRBD2. The J call may be mistaken, given a closer DNA end match to TRBJ2-7. The CDR3 length is 17 residues. Germline V lookup: CDR1 MGHRA, CDR2 YSYEKL. The CDR3 is CASSQDSLAGASYEQYF. In nucleotides, the CDR3 is TGCGCCAGCAGCCAAGATTCACTAGCGGGGGCGTCCTACGAGCAGTACTTC.

The chain employs TRBV6-1 and TRBJ2-5; TRBD2 matches 8 bases. With 5 bases clipped from V and 4 bases from J, the junction kept 9 bases outside the gene matches. CDR1 MNHNS and CDR2 SASEGT come from the germline V gene. The CDR3 runs 15 residues. This CDR3 reads CASSFGGGGGETQYF. The CDR3 bases are TGTGCCAGCAGTTTCGGGGGGGGCGGAGGAGAGACCCAGTACTTC.

The chain combines TRBV5-1 with TRBJ1-2; no firm D call. The length of the CDR3 is 14 residues. Germline V gene data show CDR1 as SGHRS and CDR2 as YFSETQ. Trimming shortened V by 0 bases and J by 5 bases, and 11 bases separated the two germline ends. This CDR3 reads CASSLADQDYGYTF. CDR3 DNA sequence: TGCGCCAGCAGCTTGGCCGATCAGGATTATGGCTACACCTTC.

The rearrangement joins TRBV7-2 to TRBJ1-2; D is unclear. Trimming took off 5 bases at V and 8 bases at J, with 21 bases between the two ends. CDR1 and CDR2 from the germline V gene are SGHTA and FQGNSA. This CDR3 has 15 amino acids. The CDR3 spells CASSPEGGNVHGYTF. The CDR3 coding sequence is TGTGCCAGCAGCCCCGAGGGAGGGAATGTTCACGGCTACACCTTC.

Only a few counts were recorded for this clone. The gene calls are TRBV5-1 and TRBJ2-7; TRBD2 matches 8 bases. Trimming took 0 bases from V and 4 from J; bases not matched to a gene: 6. This CDR3 spans 15 amino acids. Per the germline V gene, CDR1 is SGHRS and CDR2 is YFSETQ. This chain's CDR3 is CASSLVAGHRYEQYF. The CDR3 DNA is TGCGCCAGCAGCTTGGTAGCGGGACACAGATACGAGCAGTACTTC.

The chain couples TRBV5-4 to TRBJ1-2, with TRBD1 matching 8 bases. The CDR3 runs to 13 residues. The trim removed 2 bases at V and 5 bases at J, leaving 2 bases unmatched. Germline CDR1 is SGHNT and CDR2 is YYREEE (reference sequence). The CDR3 is CASSFQGAYGYTF. CDR3 nucleotide sequence: TGTGCCAGCAGCTTCCAGGGGGCGTATGGCTACACCTTC.

The chain employs TRBV7-2 and TRBJ1-5; tentatively, D is TRBD1 (6 bases). The germline V gene has CDR1 SGHTA and CDR2 FQGNSA. This CDR3 is built from 15 residues. The germline V and J ends were trimmed by 0 bases and 1 base, with 7 bases remaining between them. Written as DNA, the CDR3 is TGTGCCAGCAGCTTAGCGCAGGGGAGCAATCAGCCCCAGCATTTT. As protein: CASSLAQGSNQPQHF.